This TCR beta chain was identified in a study of identical twins. Whole-study findings and limits: Rather than following the same donors, the conclusions depended on cross-sectional statistical analysis. Out-of-frame alpha sequences common to twins exhibited a surplus of low generation probability.

Each CDR3 protein gets one entry after TCRdb re-called the 5' RACE reads with MiXCR. Of 400,000 to 550,000 distinct CDR3 sequences detected, around an eighth appear once; the ten largest clones hold more than 0.8%. There are a few counts of this clonotype. Its antigen is not known. In every case, the donor was a healthy Caucasian. The CDR3 runs 15 residues. Germline V lookup: CDR1 DFQATT, CDR2 SNEGSKA (reference sequence). Trimming removed 2 bases from V and 10 bases from J, with 23 bases in between. These records were also assigned to another study, of yellow fever vaccine responses in identical twins.

The chain recombines TRBV20-1 with TRBJ1-1; D is uncertain. Source material: CD4+ T cells sorted from blood. This clonotype was obtained from a woman aged 18-29 years in good health. CDR3 amino acids: CSARLYDTPNGGAFF. CDR3 sequence (DNA): TGCAGTGCTAGACTTTATGACACGCCGAACGGTGGAGCTTTCTTT.